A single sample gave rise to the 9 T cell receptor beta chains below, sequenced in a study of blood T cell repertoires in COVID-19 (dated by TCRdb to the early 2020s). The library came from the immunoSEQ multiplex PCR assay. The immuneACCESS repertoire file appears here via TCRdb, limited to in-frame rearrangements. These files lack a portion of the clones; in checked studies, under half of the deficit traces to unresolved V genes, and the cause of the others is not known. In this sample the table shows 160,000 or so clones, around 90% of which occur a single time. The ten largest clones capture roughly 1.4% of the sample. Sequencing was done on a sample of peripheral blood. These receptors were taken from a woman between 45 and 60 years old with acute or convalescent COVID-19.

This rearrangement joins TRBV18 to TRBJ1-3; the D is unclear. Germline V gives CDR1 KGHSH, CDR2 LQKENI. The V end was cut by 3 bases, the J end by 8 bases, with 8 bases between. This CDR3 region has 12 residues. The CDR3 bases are TGTGCCAGCTCACCCACATTGGACACCATATATTTT. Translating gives CASSPTLDTIYF.

The CDR3, as DNA: TGTGCCAGCAGCTTAGGGGACACCACTGAAGCTTTCTTT. This gives the protein CASSLGDTTEAFF. The chain uses TRBV7-9 and TRBJ1-1; tentative D call: TRBD1 (6 bases). Looked up from germline, CDR1 is SEHNR and CDR2 is FQNEAQ (reference sequence). V dropped 1 base and J dropped 4 bases, with 7 bases sitting between them. This CDR3 is 13 amino acids long.

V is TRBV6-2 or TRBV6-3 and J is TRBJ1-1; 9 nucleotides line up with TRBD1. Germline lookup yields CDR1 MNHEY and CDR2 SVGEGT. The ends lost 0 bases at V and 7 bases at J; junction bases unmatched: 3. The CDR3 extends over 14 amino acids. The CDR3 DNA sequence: TGTGCCAGCAGTTACTCTGGGACAGGGATTGAAGCTTTCTTT. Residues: CASSYSGTGIEAFF.

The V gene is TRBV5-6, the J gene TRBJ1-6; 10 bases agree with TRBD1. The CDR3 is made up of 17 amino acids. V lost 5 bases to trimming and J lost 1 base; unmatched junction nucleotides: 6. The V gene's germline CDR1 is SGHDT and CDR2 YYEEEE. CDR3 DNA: TGTGCCAGCAGGACAGGGGGCAGGGGTTCCTATAATTCACCCCTCCACTTT. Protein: CASRTGGRGSYNSPLHF. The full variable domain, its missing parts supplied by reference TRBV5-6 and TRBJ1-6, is DAGVTQSPTHLIKTRGQQVTLRCSPKSGHDTVSWYQQALGQGPQFIFQYYEEEERQRGNFPDRFSGHQFPNYSSELNVNALLLGDSALYLCASRTGGRGSYNSPLHFGNGTRLTVT.

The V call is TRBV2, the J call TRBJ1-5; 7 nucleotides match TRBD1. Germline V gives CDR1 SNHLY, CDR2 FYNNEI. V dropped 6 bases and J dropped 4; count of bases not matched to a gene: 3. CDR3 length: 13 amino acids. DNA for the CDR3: TGTGCCAGCAGCGACAGGGAAAATCAGCCCCAGCATTTT. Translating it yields CASSDRENQPQHF.

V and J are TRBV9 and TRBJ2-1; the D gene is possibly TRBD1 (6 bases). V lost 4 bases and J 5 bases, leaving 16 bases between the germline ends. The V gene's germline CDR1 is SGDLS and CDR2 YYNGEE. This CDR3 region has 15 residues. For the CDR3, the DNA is TGTGCCAGCAGCCGAGTAGGGGGATGGGACAATGAGCAGTTCTTC. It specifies CASSRVGGWDNEQFF.

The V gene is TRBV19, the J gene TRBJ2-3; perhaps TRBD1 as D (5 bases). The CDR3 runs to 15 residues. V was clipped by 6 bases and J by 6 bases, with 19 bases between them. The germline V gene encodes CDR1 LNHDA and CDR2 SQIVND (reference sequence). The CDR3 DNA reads TGTGCCAGTAGAAGATGGACAAGTCTCAGGGATACGCAGTATTTT. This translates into CASRRWTSLRDTQYF.

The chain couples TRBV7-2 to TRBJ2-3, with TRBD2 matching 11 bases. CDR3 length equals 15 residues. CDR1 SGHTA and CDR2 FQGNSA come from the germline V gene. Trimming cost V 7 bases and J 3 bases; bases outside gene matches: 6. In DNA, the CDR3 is TGTGCCAGCACACCGACTAGCGGGATAACAGATACGCAGTATTTT. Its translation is CASTPTSGITDTQYF. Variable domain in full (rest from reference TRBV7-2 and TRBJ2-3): GAGVSQSPSNKVTEKGKDVELRCDPISGHTALYWYRQSLGQGLEFLIYFQGNSAPDKSGLPSDRFSAERTGGSVSTLTIQRTQQEDSAVYLCASTPTSGITDTQYFGPGTRLTVL.

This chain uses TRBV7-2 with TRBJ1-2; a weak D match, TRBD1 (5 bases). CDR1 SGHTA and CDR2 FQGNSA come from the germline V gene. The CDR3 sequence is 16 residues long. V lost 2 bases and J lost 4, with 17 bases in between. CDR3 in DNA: TGTGCCAGCAGCTTACGGTCCCTGGACATTAGCTATGGCTACACCTTC. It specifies CASSLRSLDISYGYTF.